The T cell receptor beta chain under discussion was sequenced for a study of blood T cell repertoires in COVID-19. Profiled with immunoSEQ multiplex PCR; TCRdb holds only in-frame clones, not every one. The sample has some 120,000 clones, about four fifths seen once; the top ten hold over 15%. This clone was counted a few times. Trimming removed 1 base from V and 1 base from J, with 8 bases in between. The CDR3 runs 16 residues. Germline-derived CDR1 and CDR2 are SEHNR and FQNEAQ (reference sequence). The J gene is TRBJ2-6, the V gene TRBV7-9, with D possibly TRBD2 on 6 matching bases. This clonotype was obtained from a man aged 25-40 years who had recovered from COVID-19. What was sequenced was PBMCs or T cells enriched from blood (not recorded which). The CDR3 nucleotides read TGTGCCAGCAGCTTAGAGCGGGTTTCTGGGGCCAACGTCCTGACTTTC. This codes for CASSLERVSGANVLTF.